A selection of T cell receptor beta chains follows, all from one sample in a study of cytomegalovirus exposure and HLA in healthy donors. Generated by immunoSEQ multiplex PCR, the TCRdb table keeps only in-frame clones and is missing some. This table holds 100,000 to 150,000 clones, nearly 90% found once. Specimen: PBMCs. The receptors derive from a young woman in good health and CMV-seronegative. The CDR3 runs from the conserved cysteine through the conserved F or W. Fields, in order: D gene, J gene, clone size, V gene, CDR3 protein, CDR3 DNA. A D gene is named only where the DNA matches it firmly. Not all rows give a size; the values are once, few, many and, for expanded clones, a class.

TRBD1 | TRBJ2-2 | - | TRBV7-2 | CASSFLTGGGELFF | TGTGCCAGCAGCTTCTTGACAGGGGGCGGGGAGCTGTTTTTT
- | TRBJ2-7 | - | TRBV6-5 | CASRVDNYEQYF | TGTGCCAGCAGAGTAGACAATTACGAGCAGTACTTC
TRBD1 | TRBJ2-5 | - | TRBV28 | CASYRPGQKKTQYF | TGTGCCAGCTACCGACCGGGACAGAAAAAGACCCAGTACTTC
TRBD1 | TRBJ1-5 | - | TRBV27 | CASSRGQGSQPQHF | TGTGCCAGCAGTAGGGGACAGGGTAGCCAGCCCCAGCATTTT
TRBD1 | TRBJ2-1 | - | TRBV6-5 | CASRPPGQGYNEQFF | TGTGCCAGCCGACCCCCCGGACAGGGGTACAATGAGCAGTTCTTC
- | TRBJ1-6 | few | TRBV28 | CASSTYNYQGGNLKSPLHF | TGTGCCAGCAGTACCTACAATTACCAGGGAGGAAACCTCAAATCACCCCTCCACTTT
- | TRBJ2-5 | - | TRBV5-1 | CASCLPTGGEETQYF | TGCGCCAGCTGCTTACCGACAGGTGGGGAAGAGACCCAGTACTTC
- | TRBJ2-7 | - | TRBV5-4 | CASSIQTGPYEQYF | TGTGCCAGCAGCATACAGACAGGCCCCTACGAGCAGTACTTC
TRBD2 | TRBJ2-1 | - | TRBV6-9 | CASSSKNGLAGYNEQFF | TGTGCCAGCAGTTCTAAAAACGGACTAGCGGGGTACAATGAGCAGTTCTTC
- | TRBJ1-2 | - | TRBV20-1 | CGEGTNYGYTF | TGCGGGGAGGGGACGAACTATGGCTACACCTTC
TRBD1 | TRBJ2-5 | - | TRBV6-1 | CASSGGGQGSETQYF | TGTGCCAGCAGTGGGGGGGGACAGGGGTCCGAGACCCAGTACTTC
TRBD2 | TRBJ2-7 | - | TRBV14 | CASSLTSGRASYEQYF | TGTGCCAGCAGCCTGACTAGCGGGAGGGCCTCCTACGAGCAGTACTTC
- | TRBJ1-6 | - | TRBV27 | CASSLSADGIPLHF | TGTGCCAGCAGTTTATCCGCAGACGGGATACCCCTCCACTTT
TRBD1 | TRBJ2-7 | - | TRBV7-6 | CATQFRQGSYEQYF | TGTGCCACCCAGTTTAGACAGGGCTCCTACGAGCAGTACTTC
TRBD1 | TRBJ1-1 | - | TRBV30 | CAWSAQGVKGGLGAFF | TGTGCCTGGAGTGCCCAGGGGGTAAAAGGCGGGTTGGGTGCTTTCTTT
- | TRBJ2-2 | - | TRBV5-1 | CASSLIAAGNTGELFF | TGCGCCAGCAGCTTGATCGCTGCCGGGAACACCGGGGAGCTGTTTTTT
TRBD1 | TRBJ2-7 | - | TRBV7-2 | CASSLGGQGAREQYF | TGTGCCAGCAGCTTAGGTGGACAGGGGGCGCGGGAGCAGTACTTC
TRBD1 | TRBJ2-7 | - | TRBV7-9 | CASSLVTGQSYEQYF | TGTGCCAGCAGCTTAGTGACAGGGCAGTCCTACGAGCAGTACTTC
TRBD2 | TRBJ2-1 | - | TRBV7-8 | CASSLELAGGLNEQFF | TGTGCCAGCAGCTTAGAACTAGCGGGAGGTTTGAATGAGCAGTTCTTC
TRBD1 | TRBJ2-7 | - | TRBV19 | CASSPGQGSSYEQYF | TGTGCCAGTAGCCCTGGACAGGGATCGTCCTACGAGCAGTACTTC
TRBD2 | TRBJ2-5 | - | TRBV5-1 | CASSGGVQETQYF | TGCGCCAGCAGCGGGGGGGTCCAAGAGACCCAGTACTTC
- | TRBJ1-1 | - | TRBV6-5 | CASSRGQREAFF | TGTGCCAGCAGCCGCGGACAGCGTGAAGCTTTCTTT
TRBD1 | TRBJ1-2 | - | TRBV19 | CASSERTGNGYTF | TGTGCCAGTAGCGAAAGGACAGGGAATGGCTACACCTTC
- | TRBJ1-5 | - | TRBV9 | CASSPQLIGPQHF | TGTGCCAGCAGCCCCCAACTCATTGGGCCCCAGCATTTT
TRBD2 | TRBJ2-1 | few | TRBV18 | CASSVTSIDEQFF | TGTGCCAGCTCAGTGACTAGCATCGATGAGCAGTTCTTC
- | TRBJ1-5 | - | TRBV19 | CASSILTPVGGQPQHF | TGTGCCAGTAGTATCCTAACTCCCGTAGGGGGTCAGCCCCAGCATTTT
- | TRBJ1-6 | - | TRBV6-5 | CASLTQGKSSPLHF | TGTGCCAGCCTTACTCAGGGGAAGTCTTCACCCCTCCACTTT
- | TRBJ2-5 | - | TRBV9 | CASSARDRSETQYF | TGTGCCAGCAGCGCGAGAGACAGGTCGGAGACCCAGTACTTC
TRBD2 | TRBJ2-3 | - | TRBV7-9 | CASARGTTDTQYF | TGTGCCAGCGCGCGGGGGACTACAGATACGCAGTATTTT
TRBD1 | TRBJ1-4 | - | TRBV28 | CASSLQGARTNEKLFF | TGTGCCAGCAGCCTGCAGGGGGCGCGAACTAATGAAAAACTGTTTTTT
TRBD2 | TRBJ2-5 | - | TRBV7-8 | CASRIRGGETQYF | TGTGCCAGCAGAATAAGGGGAGGGGAGACCCAGTACTTC
- | TRBJ2-1 | once | TRBV11-2 | CASSPDSSNEQFF | TGTGCCAGCAGCCCGGACAGCTCCAATGAGCAGTTCTTC
- | TRBJ2-7 | - | TRBV28 | CASNAESYEQYF | TGTGCCAGCAACGCTGAGTCCTACGAGCAGTACTTC
- | TRBJ1-3 | - | TRBV11-2 | CASSLAGTGNTIYF | TGTGCCAGCAGCTTAGCGGGAACTGGAAACACCATATATTTT
- | TRBJ1-2 | - | TRBV5-6 | CASSYLSPSGNYGYTF | TGTGCCAGCAGCTACTTAAGCCCCTCGGGTAACTATGGCTACACCTTC
- | TRBJ2-3 | - | TRBV6-5 | CASSDKVGTQYF | TGTGCCAGCAGCGACAAGGTTGGCACGCAGTATTTT